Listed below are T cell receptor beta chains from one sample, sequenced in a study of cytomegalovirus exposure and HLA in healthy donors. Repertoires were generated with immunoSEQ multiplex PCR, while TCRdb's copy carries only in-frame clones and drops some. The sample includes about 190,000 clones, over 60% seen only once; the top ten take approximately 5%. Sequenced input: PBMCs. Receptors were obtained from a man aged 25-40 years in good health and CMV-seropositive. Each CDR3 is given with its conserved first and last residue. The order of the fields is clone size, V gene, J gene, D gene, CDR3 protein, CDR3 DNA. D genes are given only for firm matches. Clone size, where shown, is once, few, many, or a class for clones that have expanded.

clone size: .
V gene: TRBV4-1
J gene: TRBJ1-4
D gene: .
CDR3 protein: CASSYTARALTNEKLFF
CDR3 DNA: TGCGCCAGCAGCTATACAGCCAGAGCTTTAACTAATGAAAAACTGTTTTTT

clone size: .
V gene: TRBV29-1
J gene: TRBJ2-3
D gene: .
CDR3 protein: CSVEDQDTQYF
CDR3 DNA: TGCAGCGTTGAAGACCAAGATACGCAGTATTTT

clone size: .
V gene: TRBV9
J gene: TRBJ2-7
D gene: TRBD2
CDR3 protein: CASSVTGLAGEYEQYF
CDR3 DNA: TGTGCCAGCAGCGTTACCGGACTAGCGGGGGAATACGAGCAGTACTTC

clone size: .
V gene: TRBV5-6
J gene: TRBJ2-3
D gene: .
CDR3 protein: CASSATHRDPAGWTQYF
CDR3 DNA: TGTGCCAGCAGCGCCACCCACCGGGACCCGGCGGGATGGACGCAGTATTTT

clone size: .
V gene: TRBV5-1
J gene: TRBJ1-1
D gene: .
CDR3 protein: CASSLARVNTEAFF
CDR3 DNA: TGCGCCAGCAGCTTGGCACGGGTCAACACTGAAGCTTTCTTT

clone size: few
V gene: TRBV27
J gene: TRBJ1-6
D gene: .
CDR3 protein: CASSSPPGRNSPLHF
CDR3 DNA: TGTGCCAGCAGTTCCCCCCCAGGAAGGAATTCACCCCTCCACTTT

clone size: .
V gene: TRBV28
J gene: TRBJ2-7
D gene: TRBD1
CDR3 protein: CASSLSSTGGEQYF
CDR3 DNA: TGTGCCAGCAGTCTATCATCCACAGGGGGCGAGCAGTACTTC

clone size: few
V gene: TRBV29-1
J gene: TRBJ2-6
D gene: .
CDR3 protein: CSASGDSGANVLTF
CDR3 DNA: TGCAGCGCGTCAGGGGATTCCGGGGCCAACGTCCTGACTTTC

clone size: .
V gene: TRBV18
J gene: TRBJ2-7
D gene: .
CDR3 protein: CASSPPVSPYEQYF
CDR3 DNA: TGTGCCAGCTCACCACCGGTGAGTCCTTACGAGCAGTACTTC

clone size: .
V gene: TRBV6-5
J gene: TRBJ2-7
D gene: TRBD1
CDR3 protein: CASSYGWQGDEQYF
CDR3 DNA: TGTGCCAGCAGTTACGGCTGGCAGGGGGACGAGCAGTACTTC

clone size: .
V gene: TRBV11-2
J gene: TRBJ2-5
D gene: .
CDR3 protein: CASSLEVIGSDQYF
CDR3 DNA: TGTGCCAGCAGCTTAGAGGTAATCGGGAGCGACCAGTACTTC

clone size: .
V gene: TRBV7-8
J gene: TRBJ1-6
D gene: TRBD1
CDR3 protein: CASSLPGQGSLNRNSPLHF
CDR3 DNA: TGTGCCAGCAGCTTACCGGGACAGGGAAGCTTGAATCGGAATTCACCCCTCCACTTT

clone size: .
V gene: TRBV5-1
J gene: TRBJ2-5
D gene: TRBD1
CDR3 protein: CASSEGQGAQETQYF
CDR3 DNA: TGCGCCAGCAGCGAGGGACAGGGGGCCCAAGAGACCCAGTACTTC

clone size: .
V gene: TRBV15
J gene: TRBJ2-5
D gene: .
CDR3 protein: CATSGSRETQYF
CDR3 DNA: TGTGCCACCAGCGGCTCTAGAGAGACCCAGTACTTC

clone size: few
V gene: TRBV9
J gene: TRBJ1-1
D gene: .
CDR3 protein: CASSAVTQNTEAFF
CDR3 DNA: TGTGCCAGCAGCGCCGTGACACAGAACACTGAAGCTTTCTTT

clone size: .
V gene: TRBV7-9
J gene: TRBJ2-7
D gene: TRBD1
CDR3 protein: CASSLGSGQALDEQYF
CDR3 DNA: TGTGCCAGTAGCTTAGGCTCGGGACAGGCACTCGACGAGCAGTACTTC

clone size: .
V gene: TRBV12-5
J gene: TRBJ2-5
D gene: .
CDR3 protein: CASGLVPTPRRPETQYF
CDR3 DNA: TGTGCTAGTGGTTTGGTACCAACCCCTCGCAGGCCGGAGACCCAGTACTTC

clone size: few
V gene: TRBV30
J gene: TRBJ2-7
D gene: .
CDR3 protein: CAWSVLRGGSYEQYF
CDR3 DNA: TGTGCCTGGAGTGTACTCAGGGGTGGGTCCTACGAGCAGTACTTC

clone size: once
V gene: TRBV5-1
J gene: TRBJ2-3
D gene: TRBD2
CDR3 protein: CASSPTSRGTDTQYF
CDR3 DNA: TGCGCCAGCAGCCCGACTAGCAGGGGCACAGATACGCAGTATTTT

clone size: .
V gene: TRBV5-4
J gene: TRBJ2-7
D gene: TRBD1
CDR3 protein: CASSTGQGIDEQYF
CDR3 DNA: TGTGCCAGCAGCACGGGACAGGGGATCGACGAGCAGTACTTC

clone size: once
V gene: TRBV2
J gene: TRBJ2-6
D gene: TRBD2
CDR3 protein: CASHRGAGANVLTF
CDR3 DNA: TGTGCCTCGCACCGGGGGGCTGGGGCCAACGTCCTGACTTTC

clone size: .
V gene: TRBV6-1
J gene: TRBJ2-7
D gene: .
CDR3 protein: CASTPPLAYEQYF
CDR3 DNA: TGTGCCAGCACCCCTCCCCTAGCTTACGAGCAGTACTTC

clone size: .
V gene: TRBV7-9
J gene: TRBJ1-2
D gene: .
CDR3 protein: CASSSGKEYGYTF
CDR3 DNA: TGTGCCAGCAGCTCGGGAAAAGAGTATGGCTACACCTTC

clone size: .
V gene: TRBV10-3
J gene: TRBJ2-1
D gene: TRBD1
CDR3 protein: CAISESGGPYNEQFF
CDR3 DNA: TGTGCCATCAGTGAATCAGGGGGTCCCTACAATGAGCAGTTCTTC

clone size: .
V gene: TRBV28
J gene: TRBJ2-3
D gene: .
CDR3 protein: CASSLLGAADTQYF
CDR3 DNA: TGTGCCAGCAGTTTATTAGGGGCAGCAGATACGCAGTATTTT

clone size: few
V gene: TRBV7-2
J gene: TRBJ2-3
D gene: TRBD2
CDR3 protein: CASSFASGGADTQYF
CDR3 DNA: TGTGCCAGCAGCTTTGCTAGCGGGGGGGCAGATACGCAGTATTTT

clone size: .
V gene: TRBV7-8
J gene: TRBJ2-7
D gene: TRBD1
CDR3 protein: CASRGQSYEQYF
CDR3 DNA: TGTGCCAGCAGGGGACAGTCCTACGAGCAGTACTTC

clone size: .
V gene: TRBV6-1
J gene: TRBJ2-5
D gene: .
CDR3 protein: CASSERSLAGRRETQYF
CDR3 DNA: TGTGCCAGCAGTGAAAGATCCTTGGCGGGGAGGAGAGAGACCCAGTACTTC

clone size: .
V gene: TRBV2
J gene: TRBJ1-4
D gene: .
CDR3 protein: CASTARTGGEKLFF
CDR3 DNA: TGTGCCAGCACCGCCCGCACCGGGGGGGAAAAACTGTTTTTT

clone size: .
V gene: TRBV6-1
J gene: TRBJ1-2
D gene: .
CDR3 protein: CASSPGQGNYGYTF
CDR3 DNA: TGTGCCAGCAGTCCCGGGCAGGGAAACTATGGCTACACCTTC

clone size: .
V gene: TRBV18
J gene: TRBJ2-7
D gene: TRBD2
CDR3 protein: CASSTRGSGTYEQYF
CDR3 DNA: TGTGCCAGCTCCACGCGGGGTAGCGGGACCTACGAGCAGTACTTC

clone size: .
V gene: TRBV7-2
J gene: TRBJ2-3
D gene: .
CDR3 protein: CASSLSGTTDTQYF
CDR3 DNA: TGTGCCAGCAGCTTATCTGGGACAACAGATACGCAGTATTTT

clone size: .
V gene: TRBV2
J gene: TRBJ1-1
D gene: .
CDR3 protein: CASQLEPGVAEAFF
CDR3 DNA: TGTGCCAGCCAACTAGAGCCAGGAGTCGCTGAAGCTTTCTTT

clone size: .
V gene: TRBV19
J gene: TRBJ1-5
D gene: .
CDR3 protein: CASSIEDSGRTQHF
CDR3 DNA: TGTGCCAGTAGTATCGAGGACAGTGGGAGAACTCAGCATTTT

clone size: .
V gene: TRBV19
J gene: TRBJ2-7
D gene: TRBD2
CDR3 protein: CASRPGTSGYEQYF
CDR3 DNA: TGTGCCAGTAGACCAGGGACTAGCGGCTACGAGCAGTACTTC

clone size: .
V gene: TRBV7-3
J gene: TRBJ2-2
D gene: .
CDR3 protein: CASSTYPGELFF
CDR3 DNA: TGTGCCAGCAGCACCTATCCCGGGGAGCTGTTTTTT

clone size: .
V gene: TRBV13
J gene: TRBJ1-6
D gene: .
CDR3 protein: CASSLRDNPSSPLHF
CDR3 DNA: TGTGCCAGCAGCCTCCGGGACAATCCTTCTTCACCCCTCCACTTT

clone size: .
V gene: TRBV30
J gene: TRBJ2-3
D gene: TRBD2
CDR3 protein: CAWSPRAGAGTDTQYF
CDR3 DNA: TGTGCCTGGAGTCCCCGAGCGGGGGCGGGCACAGATACGCAGTATTTT

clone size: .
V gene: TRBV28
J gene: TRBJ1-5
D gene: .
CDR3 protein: CASSLRTYQPQHF
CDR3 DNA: TGTGCCAGCAGTTTGCGAACTTATCAGCCCCAGCATTTT

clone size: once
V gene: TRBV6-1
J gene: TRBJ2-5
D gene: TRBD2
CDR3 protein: CASSDRTSGGTQETQYF
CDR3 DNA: TGTGCCAGCAGTGACCGGACTAGCGGGGGGACCCAAGAGACTCAGTACTTC

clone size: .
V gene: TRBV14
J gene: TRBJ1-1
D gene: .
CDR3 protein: CASTPGGGGGTEAFF
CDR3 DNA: TGTGCCAGCACCCCCGGCGGGGGAGGGGGCACTGAAGCTTTCTTT

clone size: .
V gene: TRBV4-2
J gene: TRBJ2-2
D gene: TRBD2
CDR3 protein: CASSQVFGLAEGRGGGELFF
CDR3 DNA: TGTGCCAGCAGCCAAGTATTTGGGCTAGCGGAGGGCCGGGGGGGCGGGGAGCTGTTTTTT

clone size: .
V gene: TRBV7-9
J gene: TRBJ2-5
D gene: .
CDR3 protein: CASSRNRGGTGQGTQYF
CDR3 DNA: TGTGCCAGCAGCCGCAACAGGGGGGGGACAGGACAAGGGACCCAGTACTTC

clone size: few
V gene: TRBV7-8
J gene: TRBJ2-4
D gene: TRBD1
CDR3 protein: CASSPRGDRGFGGIQYF
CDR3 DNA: TGTGCCAGCAGCCCACGCGGGGACAGGGGGTTCGGCGGCATTCAGTACTTC

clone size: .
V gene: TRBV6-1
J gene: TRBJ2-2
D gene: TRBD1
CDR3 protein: CASRLRTGDTGELFF
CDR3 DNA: TGTGCCAGCAGGCTAAGGACAGGTGACACCGGGGAGCTGTTTTTT

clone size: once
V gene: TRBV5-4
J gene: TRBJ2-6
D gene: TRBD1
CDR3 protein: CASSPTGSGANVLTF
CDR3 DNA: TGTGCCAGCAGCCCGACAGGGTCGGGGGCCAACGTCCTGACTTTC

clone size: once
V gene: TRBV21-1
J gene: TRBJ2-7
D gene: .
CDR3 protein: CASSKGFRQGGSYEQYF
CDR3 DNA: TGTGCCAGCAGCAAAGGATTCCGCCAGGGGGGCTCCTACGAGCAGTACTTC

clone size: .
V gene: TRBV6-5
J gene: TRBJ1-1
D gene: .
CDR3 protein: CASNSPTGMNTEAFF
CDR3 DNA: TGTGCCAGCAATTCCCCCACAGGAATGAACACTGAAGCTTTCTTT

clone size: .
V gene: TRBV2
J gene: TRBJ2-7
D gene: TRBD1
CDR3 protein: CASSGKIPGQGAGEQYF
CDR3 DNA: TGTGCCAGCAGTGGGAAAATACCGGGACAGGGGGCGGGAGAGCAGTACTTC

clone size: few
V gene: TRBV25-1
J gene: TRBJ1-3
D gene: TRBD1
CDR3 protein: CASHRDRAGNTIYF
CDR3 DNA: TGTGCCAGCCACCGGGACAGGGCTGGAAACACCATATATTTT